The present T cell receptor beta chain was sequenced within a study of prognosis after radiotherapy for stage I lung cancer. As for the study in general: The study enrolled approximately twelve men and 6 women as patients, aged roughly 53 to 85 with a median of around 74 years. Among the patients, roughly seven had squamous cell carcinoma and twelve had adenocarcinoma.

In this sample, this clonotype turned up many times. Trimming took off 5 bases at V and 4 bases at J, with 20 bases between the two ends. Germline V lookup: CDR1 SNHLY, CDR2 FYNNEI. This CDR3 spans 16 amino acids. Two rounds of multiplex PCR amplified TCR beta CDR3 from genomic DNA. Gene-specific TRBV and TRBJ primers were used in PCR round one. TCRdb recomputed calls from the multiplex PCR reads with MiXCR, one row per CDR3 protein. Found here are about 25,000 distinct CDR3 sequences, approximately 35% of them singletons; the top ten hold roughly two thirds. The source material was PBMCs, sampled before or after stereotactic body radiation therapy (not recorded which). The receptor's source is a donor aged 50 or older with non-small cell lung cancer. V is TRBV2 and J is TRBJ1-2, with a tentative D call TRBD1 (5 bases). CDR3 sequence reads: CASSPQAGGIGYGYTF. The CDR3 coding sequence is TGTGCCAGCAGTCCACAAGCCGGGGGGATTGGCTATGGCTACACCTTC.